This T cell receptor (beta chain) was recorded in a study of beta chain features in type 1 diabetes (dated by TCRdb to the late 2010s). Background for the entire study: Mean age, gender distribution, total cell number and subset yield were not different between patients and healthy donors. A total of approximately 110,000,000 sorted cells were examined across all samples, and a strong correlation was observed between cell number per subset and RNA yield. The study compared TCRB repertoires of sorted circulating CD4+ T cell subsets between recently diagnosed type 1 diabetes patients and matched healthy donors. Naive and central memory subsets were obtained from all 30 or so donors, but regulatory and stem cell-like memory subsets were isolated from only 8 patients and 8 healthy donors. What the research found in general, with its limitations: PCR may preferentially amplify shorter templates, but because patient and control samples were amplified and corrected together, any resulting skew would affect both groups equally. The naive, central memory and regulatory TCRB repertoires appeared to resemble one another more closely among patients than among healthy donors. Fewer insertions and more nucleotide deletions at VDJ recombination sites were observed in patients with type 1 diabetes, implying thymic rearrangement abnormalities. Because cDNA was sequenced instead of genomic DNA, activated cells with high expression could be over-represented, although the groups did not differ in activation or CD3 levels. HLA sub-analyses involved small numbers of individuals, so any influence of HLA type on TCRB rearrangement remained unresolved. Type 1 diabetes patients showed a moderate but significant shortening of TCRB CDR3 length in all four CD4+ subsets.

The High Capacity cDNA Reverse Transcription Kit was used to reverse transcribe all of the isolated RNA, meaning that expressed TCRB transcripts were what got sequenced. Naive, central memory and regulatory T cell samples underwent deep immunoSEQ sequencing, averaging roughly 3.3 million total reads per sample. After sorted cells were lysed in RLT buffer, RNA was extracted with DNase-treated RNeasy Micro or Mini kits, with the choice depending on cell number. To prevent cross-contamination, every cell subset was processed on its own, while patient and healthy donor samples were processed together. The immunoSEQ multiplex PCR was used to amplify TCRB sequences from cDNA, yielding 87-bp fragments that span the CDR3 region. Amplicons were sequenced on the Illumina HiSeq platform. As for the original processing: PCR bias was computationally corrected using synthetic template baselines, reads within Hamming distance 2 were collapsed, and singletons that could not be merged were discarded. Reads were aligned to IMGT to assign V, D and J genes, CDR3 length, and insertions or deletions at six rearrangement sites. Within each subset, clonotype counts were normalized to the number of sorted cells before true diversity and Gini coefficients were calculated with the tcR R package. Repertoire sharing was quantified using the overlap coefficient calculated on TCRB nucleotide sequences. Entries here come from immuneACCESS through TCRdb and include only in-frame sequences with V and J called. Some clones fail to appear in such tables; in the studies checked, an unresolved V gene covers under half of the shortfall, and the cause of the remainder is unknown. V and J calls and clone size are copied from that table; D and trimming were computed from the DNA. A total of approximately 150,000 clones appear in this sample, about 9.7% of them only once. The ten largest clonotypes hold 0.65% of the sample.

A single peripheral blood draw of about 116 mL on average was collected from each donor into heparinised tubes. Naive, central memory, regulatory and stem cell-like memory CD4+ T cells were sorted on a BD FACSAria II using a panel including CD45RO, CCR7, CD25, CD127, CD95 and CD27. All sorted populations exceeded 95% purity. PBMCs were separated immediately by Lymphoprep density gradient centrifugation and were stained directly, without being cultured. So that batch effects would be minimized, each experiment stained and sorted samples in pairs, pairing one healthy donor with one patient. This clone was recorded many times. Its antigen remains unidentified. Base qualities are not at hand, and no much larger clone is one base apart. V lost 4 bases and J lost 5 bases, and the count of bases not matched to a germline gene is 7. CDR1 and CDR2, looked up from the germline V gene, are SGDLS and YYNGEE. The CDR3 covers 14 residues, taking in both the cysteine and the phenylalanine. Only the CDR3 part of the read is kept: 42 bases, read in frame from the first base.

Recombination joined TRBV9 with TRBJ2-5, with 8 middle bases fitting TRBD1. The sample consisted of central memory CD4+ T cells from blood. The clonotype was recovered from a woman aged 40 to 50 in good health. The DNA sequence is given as TGTGCCAGCAGCTCCGGACAGGGTTGGGAGACCCAGTACTTC. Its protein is CASSSGQGWETQYF.